The entry below gives a single T cell receptor beta chain sequence along with its context. Germline V gives CDR1 SGHKS, CDR2 YYEKEE (reference sequence). The CDR3 covers 18 residues. The V end lost 1 base, the J end lost 4 bases, and 18 bases lay between the germline ends. This table comes from immunoSEQ multiplex PCR, and its TCRdb copy is limited to in-frame clones, with some not included. The repertoire holds some 40,000 clones, with 75% to 90% as singletons. These data are taken from a study of graft-versus-host responses after intestinal transplantation. Overall study: Multivisceral, liver-intestinal, or isolated intestinal grafts went to recipients. Every one of the recipients received anti-thymocyte globulin induction and afterwards took tacrolimus and steroids for around 3 years.

The graft tissue was processed, and this released both intraepithelial and lamina propria lymphocytes. The origin of this receptor is a human patient who received an intestinal transplant, so some T cells may come from the graft donor. The specimen was ileum tissue, collected approximately 210 days after intestinal transplant. The V and J genes are TRBV5-5 and TRBJ2-6; the D gene could be TRBD1 or TRBD2 (6 bases each). The CDR3 loop reads CASSLMGGQRAGANVLTF. DNA of the CDR3: TGTGCCAGCAGCTTGATGGGTGGACAGCGGGCCGGGGCCAACGTCCTGACTTTC.